This T cell receptor beta chain was sequenced during a study of cytomegalovirus exposure and HLA in healthy donors. Study-wide points: In a later analysis, most CMV-associated TCR beta chains appeared HLA-restricted.

This clone was observed once. Antigen unknown. Per germline, CDR1 ENHRY and CDR2 SYGVKD. V was clipped by 4 bases and J by 7 bases; unmatched bases: 10. This CDR3 is 15 amino acids long. With 60 Vbeta and 13 Jbeta primers, the PCR was carried out. The protocol was immunoSEQ multiplex PCR, while the TCRdb copy is restricted to in-frame clones and leaves out a portion. Of 150,000 to 200,000 clones in the sample, around 85% were seen once. Every donor was a healthy person donating bone marrow. The V call is TRBV10-3, the J call TRBJ1-1; 9 bases line up with TRBD1. Material for sequencing was PBMCs. The TCR originated in a man aged 18-30 years in good health and CMV-seropositive. CDR3 protein: CAISGPGQGADEAFF. The CDR3 nucleotides are TGTGCCATCAGTGGTCCGGGACAGGGCGCAGATGAAGCTTTCTTT.